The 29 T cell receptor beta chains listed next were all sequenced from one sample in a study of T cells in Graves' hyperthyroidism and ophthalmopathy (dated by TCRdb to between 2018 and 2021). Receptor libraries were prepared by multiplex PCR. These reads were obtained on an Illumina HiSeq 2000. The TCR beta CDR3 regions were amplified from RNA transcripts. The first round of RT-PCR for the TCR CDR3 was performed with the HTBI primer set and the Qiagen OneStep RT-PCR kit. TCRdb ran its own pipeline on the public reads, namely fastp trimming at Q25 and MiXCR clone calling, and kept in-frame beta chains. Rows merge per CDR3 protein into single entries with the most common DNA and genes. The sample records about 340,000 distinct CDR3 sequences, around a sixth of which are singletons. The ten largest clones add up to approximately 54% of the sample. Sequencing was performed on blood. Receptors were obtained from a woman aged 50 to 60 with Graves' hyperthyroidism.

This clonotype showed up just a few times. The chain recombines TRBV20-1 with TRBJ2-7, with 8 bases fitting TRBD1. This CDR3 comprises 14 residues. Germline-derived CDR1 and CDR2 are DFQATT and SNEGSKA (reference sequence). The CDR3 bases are TGCAGAGCCCTTCCCGGACAGGGATCCTACGAGCAGTACTTC. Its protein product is CRALPGQGSYEQYF.

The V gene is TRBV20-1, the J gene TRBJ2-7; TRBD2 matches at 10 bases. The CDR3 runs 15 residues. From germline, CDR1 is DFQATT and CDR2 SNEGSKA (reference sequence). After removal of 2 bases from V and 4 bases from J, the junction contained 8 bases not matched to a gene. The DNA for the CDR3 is TGCAGTGCTAGAATCCCCACTAGCGGGGAGTACGAGCAGTACTTC. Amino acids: CSARIPTSGEYEQYF.

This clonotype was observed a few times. Here the CDR3 reads CSVEGEEALNNEQFF. In nucleotides, the CDR3 is TGCAGCGTTGAAGGGGAGGAGGCATTAAACAATGAGCAGTTCTTC. The gene calls are TRBV29-1 and TRBJ2-1; D is possibly TRBD2 (6 bases). Germline CDR1 reads SQVTM; CDR2 reads ANQGSEA. The CDR3 loop spans 15 amino acids. V lost 1 base to trimming and J lost 5 bases, with 15 bases between them.

The CDR3, as DNA: TGTGCCAGCAGTCCTGGGTGGGACAGGGGGAATGGAGATACGCAGTATTTT. It is translated as CASSPGWDRGNGDTQYF. This chain connects TRBV25-1 to TRBJ2-3, with TRBD1 matching over 11 bases. The CDR3 contains 17 residues. V shed 5 bases, J shed 5 bases, and the junction held 12 bases outside the gene matches. CDR1 MGHDK and CDR2 SYGVNS come from the germline V gene.

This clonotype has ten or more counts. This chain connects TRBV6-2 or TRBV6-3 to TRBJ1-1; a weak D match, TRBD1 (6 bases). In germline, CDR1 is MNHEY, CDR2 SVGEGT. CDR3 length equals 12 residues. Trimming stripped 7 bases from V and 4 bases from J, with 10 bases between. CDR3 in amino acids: CASKDSGTEAFF. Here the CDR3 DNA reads TGTGCCAGCAAGGACAGTGGCACTGAAGCTTTCTTT.

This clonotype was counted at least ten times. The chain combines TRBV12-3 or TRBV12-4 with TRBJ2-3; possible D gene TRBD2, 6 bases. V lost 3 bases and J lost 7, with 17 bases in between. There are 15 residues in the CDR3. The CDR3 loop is CASSFGGGEVYTQYF. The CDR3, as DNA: TGTGCCAGCAGTTTTGGCGGCGGGGAGGTATATACGCAGTATTTT.

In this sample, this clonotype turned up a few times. The CDR3: CSAHNPRGLAGFQETQYF. The CDR3 DNA is TGCAGTGCCCACAACCCTAGAGGACTAGCGGGTTTCCAAGAGACCCAGTACTTC. V is TRBV20-1 and J is TRBJ2-5; TRBD2 agrees at 11 bases. The J segment lost 1 base and the V segment lost 6 bases, leaving 16 bases of the junction unmatched. This CDR3 is built from 18 residues. Germline CDR1 DFQATT, CDR2 SNEGSKA (reference sequence).

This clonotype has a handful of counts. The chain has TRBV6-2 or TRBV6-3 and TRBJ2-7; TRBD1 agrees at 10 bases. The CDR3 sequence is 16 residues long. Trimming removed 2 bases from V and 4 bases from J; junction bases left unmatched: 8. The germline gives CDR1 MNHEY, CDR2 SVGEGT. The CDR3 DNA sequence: TGTGCCAGCAGTTACCCGAGCCGGGACAGGGGATACGAGCAGTACTTC. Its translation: CASSYPSRDRGYEQYF.

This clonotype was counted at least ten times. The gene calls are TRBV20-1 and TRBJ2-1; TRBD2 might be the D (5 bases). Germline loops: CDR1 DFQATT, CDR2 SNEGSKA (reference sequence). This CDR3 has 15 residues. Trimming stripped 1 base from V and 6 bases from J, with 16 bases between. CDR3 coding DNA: TGCAGTGCTAGAGTATACGGAGGTCGCTTCAATGAGCAGTTCTTC. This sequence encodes CSARVYGGRFNEQFF.

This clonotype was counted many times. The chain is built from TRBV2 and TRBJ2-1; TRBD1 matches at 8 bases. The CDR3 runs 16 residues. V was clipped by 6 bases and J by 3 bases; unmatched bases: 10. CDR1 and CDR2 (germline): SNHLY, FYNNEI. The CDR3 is CASSVSGTGLYNEQFF. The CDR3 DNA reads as TGTGCCAGCAGCGTCTCCGGGACAGGCCTCTACAATGAGCAGTTCTTC.

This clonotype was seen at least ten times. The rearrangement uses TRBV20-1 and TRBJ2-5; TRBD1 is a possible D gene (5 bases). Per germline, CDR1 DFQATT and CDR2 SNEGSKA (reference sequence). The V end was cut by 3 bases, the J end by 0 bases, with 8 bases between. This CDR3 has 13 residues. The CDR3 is CSASRGDQETQYF. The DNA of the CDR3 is TGCAGTGCTAGTAGGGGTGACCAAGAGACCCAGTACTTC.

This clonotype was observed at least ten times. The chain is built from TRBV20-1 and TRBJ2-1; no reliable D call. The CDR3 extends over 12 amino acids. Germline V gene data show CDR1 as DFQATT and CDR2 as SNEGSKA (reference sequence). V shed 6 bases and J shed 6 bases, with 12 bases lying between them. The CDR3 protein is CSARTGFNEQFF. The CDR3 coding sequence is TGCAGTGCCCGGACCGGTTTCAATGAGCAGTTCTTC.

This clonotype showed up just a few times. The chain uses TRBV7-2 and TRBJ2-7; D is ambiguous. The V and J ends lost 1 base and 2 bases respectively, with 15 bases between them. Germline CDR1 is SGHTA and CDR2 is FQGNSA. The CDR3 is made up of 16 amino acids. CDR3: CASSLDRVGSPYEQYF. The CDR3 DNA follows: TGTGCCAGCAGCTTAGATAGAGTGGGCAGCCCCTACGAGCAGTACTTC.

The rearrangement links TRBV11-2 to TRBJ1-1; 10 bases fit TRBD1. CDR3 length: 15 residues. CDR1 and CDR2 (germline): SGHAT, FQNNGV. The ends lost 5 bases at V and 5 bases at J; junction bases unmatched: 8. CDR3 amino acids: CASSKTGGLRTEAFF. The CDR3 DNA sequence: TGTGCCAGCAGCAAGACAGGGGGCCTGAGGACTGAAGCTTTCTTT.

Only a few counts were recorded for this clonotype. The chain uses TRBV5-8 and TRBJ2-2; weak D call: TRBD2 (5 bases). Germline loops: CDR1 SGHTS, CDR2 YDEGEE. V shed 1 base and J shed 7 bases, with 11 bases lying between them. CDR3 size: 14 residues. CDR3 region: CASSLSISGGELFF. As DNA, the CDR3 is TGTGCCAGCAGCTTGTCGATCAGCGGCGGGGAGCTGTTTTTT.

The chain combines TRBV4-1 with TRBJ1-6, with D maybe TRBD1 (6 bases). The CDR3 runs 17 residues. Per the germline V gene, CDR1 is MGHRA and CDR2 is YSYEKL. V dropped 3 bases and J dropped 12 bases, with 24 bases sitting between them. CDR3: CASSQEEFAGAGLPLHF. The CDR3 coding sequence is TGCGCCAGCAGCCAGGAGGAGTTTGCGGGGGCCGGTTTACCCCTCCACTTT.

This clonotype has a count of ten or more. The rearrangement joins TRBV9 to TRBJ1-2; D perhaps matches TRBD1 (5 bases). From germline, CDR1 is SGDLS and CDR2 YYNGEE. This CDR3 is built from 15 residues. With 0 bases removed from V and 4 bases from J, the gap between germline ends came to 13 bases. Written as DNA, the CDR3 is TGTGCCAGCAGCGTAGTTTGGGGGGAGAGCTATGGCTACACCTTC. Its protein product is CASSVVWGESYGYTF.

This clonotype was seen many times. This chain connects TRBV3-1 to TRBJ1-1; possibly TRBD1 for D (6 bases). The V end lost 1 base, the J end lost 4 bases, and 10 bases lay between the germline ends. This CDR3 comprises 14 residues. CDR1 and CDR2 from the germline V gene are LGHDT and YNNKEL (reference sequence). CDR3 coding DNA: TGTGCCAGCAGCCAAGTTATACAGGGCACTGAAGCTTTCTTT. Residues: CASSQVIQGTEAFF.

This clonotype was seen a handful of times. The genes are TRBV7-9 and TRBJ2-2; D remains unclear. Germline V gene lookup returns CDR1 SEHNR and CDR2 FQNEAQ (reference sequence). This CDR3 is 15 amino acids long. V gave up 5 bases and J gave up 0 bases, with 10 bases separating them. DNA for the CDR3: TGTGCCAGCAGCGGGCAACAATCGAACACCGGGGAGCTGTTTTTT. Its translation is CASSGQQSNTGELFF. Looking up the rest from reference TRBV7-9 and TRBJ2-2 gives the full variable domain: DTGVSQNPRHKITKRGQNVTFRCDPISEHNRLYWYRQTLGQGPEFLTYFQNEAQLEKSRLLSDRFSAERPKGSFSTLEIQRTEQGDSAMYLCASSGQQSNTGELFFGEGSRLTVL.

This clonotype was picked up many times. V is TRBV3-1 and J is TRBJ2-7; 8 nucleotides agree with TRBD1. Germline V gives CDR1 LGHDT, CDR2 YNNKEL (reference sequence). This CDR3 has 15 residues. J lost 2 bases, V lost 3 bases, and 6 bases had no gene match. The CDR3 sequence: CASSQMGDRTYEQYF. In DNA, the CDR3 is TGTGCCAGCAGCCAGATGGGGGACAGGACCTACGAGCAGTACTTC.

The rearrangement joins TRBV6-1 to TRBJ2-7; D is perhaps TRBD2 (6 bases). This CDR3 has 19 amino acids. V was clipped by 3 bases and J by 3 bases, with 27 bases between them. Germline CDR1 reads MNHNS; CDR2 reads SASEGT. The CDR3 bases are TGTGCCAGCAGTGACCCGTCGGCGGGGAAGAGTTCATTTGACTACGAGCAGTACTTC. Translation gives CASSDPSAGKSSFDYEQYF.

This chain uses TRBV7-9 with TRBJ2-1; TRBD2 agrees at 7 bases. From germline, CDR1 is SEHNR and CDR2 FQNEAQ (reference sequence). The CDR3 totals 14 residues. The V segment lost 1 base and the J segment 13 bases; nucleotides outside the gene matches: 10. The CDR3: CASSLGASGETQFF. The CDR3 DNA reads TGTGCCAGCAGCTTAGGGGCTAGCGGAGAGACCCAGTTCTTC.

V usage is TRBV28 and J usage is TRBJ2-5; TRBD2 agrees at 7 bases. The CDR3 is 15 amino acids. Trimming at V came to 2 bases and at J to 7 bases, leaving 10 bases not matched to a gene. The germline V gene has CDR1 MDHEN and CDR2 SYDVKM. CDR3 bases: TGTGCCAGCAGTTTACGGGGGAGGGCCCCGGGGACCCAGTACTTC. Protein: CASSLRGRAPGTQYF.

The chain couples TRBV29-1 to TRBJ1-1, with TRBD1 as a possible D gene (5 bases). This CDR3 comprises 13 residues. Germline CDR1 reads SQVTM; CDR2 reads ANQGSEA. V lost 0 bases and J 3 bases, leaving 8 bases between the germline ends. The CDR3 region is CSVEEDTHTEAFF. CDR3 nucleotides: TGCAGCGTTGAAGAGGACACCCACACTGAAGCTTTCTTT.

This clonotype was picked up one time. The CDR3 loop is CASSEEISAAGELFF. The CDR3 coding sequence is TGTGCCAGCAGTGAAGAAATTTCGGCAGCCGGGGAGCTGTTTTTT. The chain combines TRBV6-1 with TRBJ2-2; D gene unclear. Germline values: CDR1 MNHNS, CDR2 SASEGT. The CDR3 consists of 15 residues. Deletions cut 1 base from V and 6 bases from J, with 12 bases between.

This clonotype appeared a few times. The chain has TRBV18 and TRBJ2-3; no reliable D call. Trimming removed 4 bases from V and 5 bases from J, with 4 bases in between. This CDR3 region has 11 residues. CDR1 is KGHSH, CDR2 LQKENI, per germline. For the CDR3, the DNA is TGTGCCAGCTCACTTCAAGATACGCAGTATTTT. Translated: CASSLQDTQYF.

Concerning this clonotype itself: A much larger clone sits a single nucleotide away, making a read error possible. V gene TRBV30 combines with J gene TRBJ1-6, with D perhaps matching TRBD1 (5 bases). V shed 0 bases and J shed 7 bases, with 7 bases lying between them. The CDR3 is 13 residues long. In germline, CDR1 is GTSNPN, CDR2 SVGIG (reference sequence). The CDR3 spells CAWSVQANSPLHF. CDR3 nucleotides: TGTGCCTGGAGTGTACAGGCCAATTCACCCCTCCACTTT.

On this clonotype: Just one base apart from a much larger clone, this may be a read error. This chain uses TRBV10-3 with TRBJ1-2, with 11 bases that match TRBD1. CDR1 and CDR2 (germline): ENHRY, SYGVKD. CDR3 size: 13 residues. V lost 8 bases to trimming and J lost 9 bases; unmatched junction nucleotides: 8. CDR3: CAIFGTGGVSYTF. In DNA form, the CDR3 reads TGTGCCATCTTCGGGACAGGGGGTGTTAGCTACACCTTC.

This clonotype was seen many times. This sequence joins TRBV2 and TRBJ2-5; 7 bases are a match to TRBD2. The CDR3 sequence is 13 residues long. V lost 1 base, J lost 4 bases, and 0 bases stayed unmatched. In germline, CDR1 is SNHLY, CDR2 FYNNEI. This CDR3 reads CASSEGGRETQYF. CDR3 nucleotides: TGTGCCAGCAGTGAAGGCGGGAGAGAGACCCAGTACTTC.